This TCR beta chain was obtained from a study of blood T cell repertoires in COVID-19. Overall study: From the United States, Italy and Spain came samples of acute and convalescent COVID-19.

Study processing details: Estimation of nucleated cell counts relied on the amplification of reference gene primers. Profiling relied on immunoSEQ multiplex PCR, and the TCRdb table lists in-frame clones only, not all of them. V, J and clone size are those of that table, while D and trimming were read from the DNA. The sample has around 310,000 clones; about nine tenths are singletons. The CDR3 runs to 17 residues. Trimming left V 5 bases short and J 0 bases short, with 14 bases between. From germline, CDR1 is SNHLY and CDR2 FYNNEI. Cohort 3 donors were reported recovered after two negative PCRs, clearance, or symptom resolution.

J is TRBJ2-6 and V is TRBV2; D is possibly TRBD1 (6 bases). The sequenced sample consisted of PBMCs or T cells enriched from blood (not recorded which). This clonotype was obtained from a woman between 25 and 40 years old who had recovered from COVID-19. The CDR3 spells CASSPRGLYSGANVLTF. CDR3 coding DNA: TGTGCCAGCAGTCCCAGGGGCCTTTACTCTGGGGCCAACGTCCTGACTTTC.